This record looks at one TCR beta chain sequence and its context. The data derive from a study of blood T cell repertoires in COVID-19. As for the study in general: Acute and convalescent COVID-19 specimens originated in the United States, Italy and Spain.

The V end lost 6 bases, the J end lost 2 bases, and 14 bases lay between the germline ends. The CDR3 consists of 14 residues. From germline, CDR1 is MNHEY and CDR2 SVGAGI. As processed by the authors: Cell counts per sample came from amplifying reference gene primers. This table comes from immunoSEQ multiplex PCR, and its TCRdb copy is limited to in-frame clones, with some not included. From that table come the V and J calls and clone size; the DNA was used to work out D and trimming. The sample lists approximately 100,000 clones, 80% to 90% occurring once. The origin of this receptor is a human donor with acute or convalescent COVID-19. The donor label of this sample is uncertain. The chain employs TRBV6-5 and TRBJ2-7, with D maybe TRBD2 (6 bases). The specimen sequenced was peripheral blood. The CDR3 loop is CASRATGVAYEQYF. CDR3 coding DNA: TGTGCCAGCAGGGCGACGGGGGTGGCCTACGAGCAGTACTTC.